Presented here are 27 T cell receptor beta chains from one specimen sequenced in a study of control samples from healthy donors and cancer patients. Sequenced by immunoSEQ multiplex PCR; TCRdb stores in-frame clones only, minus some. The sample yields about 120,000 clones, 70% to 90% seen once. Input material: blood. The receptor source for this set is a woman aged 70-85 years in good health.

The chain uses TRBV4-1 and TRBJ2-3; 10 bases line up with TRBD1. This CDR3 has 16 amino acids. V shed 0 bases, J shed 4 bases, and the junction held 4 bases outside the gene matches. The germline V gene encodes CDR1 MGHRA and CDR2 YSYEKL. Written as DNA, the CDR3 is TGCGCCAGCAGCCAAGATTGGACAGGGGGTTCAGATACGCAGTATTTT. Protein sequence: CASSQDWTGGSDTQYF.

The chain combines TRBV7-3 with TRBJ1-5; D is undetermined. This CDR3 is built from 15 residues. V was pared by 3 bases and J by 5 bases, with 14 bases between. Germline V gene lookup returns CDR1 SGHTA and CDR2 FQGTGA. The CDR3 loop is CASSFSGGRDQPQHF. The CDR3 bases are TGTGCCAGCAGCTTTTCAGGCGGCCGAGATCAGCCCCAGCATTTT. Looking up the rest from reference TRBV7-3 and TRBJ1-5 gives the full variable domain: GAGVSQTPSNKVTEKGKYVELRCDPISGHTALYWYRQSLGQGPEFLIYFQGTGAADDSGLPNDRFFAVRPEGSVSTLKIQRTERGDSAVYLCASSFSGGRDQPQHFGDGTRLSIL.

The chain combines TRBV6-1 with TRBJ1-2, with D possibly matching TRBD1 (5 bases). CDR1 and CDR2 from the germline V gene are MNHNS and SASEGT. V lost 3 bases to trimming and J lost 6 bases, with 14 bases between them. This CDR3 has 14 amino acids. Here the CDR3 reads CASSDGTTIHGYTF. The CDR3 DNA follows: TGTGCCAGCAGTGACGGGACGACAATCCATGGCTACACCTTC.

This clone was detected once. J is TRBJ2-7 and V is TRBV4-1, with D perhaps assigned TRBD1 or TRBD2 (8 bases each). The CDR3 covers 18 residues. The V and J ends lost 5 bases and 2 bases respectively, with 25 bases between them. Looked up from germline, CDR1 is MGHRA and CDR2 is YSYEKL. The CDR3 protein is CASSTPGGRTGKTYEQYF. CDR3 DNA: TGCGCCAGCAGCACCCCGGGGGGGCGGACAGGGAAAACCTACGAGCAGTACTTC.

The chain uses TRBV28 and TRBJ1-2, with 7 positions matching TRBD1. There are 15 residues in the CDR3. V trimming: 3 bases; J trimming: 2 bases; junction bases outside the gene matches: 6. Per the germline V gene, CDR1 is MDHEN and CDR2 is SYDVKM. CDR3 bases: TGTGCCAGCAGTTTTCATGACAGGGCGAACTATGGCTACACCTTC. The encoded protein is CASSFHDRANYGYTF.

The CDR3 bases are TGTGCCAGCAGCTTAGGACGGGGAAGGGTATATACGCAGTATTTT. It translates to CASSLGRGRVYTQYF. V and J are TRBV11-2 and TRBJ2-3; TRBD2 might be the D (5 bases). The CDR3 runs to 15 residues. Germline V gene lookup returns CDR1 SGHAT and CDR2 FQNNGV. V was cut by 1 base and J by 7 bases, with 15 bases left in between. Complete variable domain (other parts from reference TRBV11-2 and TRBJ2-3): EAGVAQSPRYKIIEKRQSVAFWCNPISGHATLYWYQQILGQGPKLLIQFQNNGVVDDSQLPKDRFSAERLKGVDSTLKIQPAKLEDSAVYLCASSLGRGRVYTQYFGPGTRLTVL.

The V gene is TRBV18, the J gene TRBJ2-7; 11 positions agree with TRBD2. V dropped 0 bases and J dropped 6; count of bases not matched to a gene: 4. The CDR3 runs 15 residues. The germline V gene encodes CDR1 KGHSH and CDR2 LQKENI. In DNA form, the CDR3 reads TGTGCCAGCTCACCACCGACTAGCGGGGTTTCCGAGCAGTACTTC. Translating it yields CASSPPTSGVSEQYF.

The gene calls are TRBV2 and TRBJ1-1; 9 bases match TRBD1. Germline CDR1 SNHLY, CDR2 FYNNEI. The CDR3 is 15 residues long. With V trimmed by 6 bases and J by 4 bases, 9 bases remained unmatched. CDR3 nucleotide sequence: TGTGCCAGCAGCCCCTGGACAGGGGAGGGCACTGAAGCTTTCTTT. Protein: CASSPWTGEGTEAFF. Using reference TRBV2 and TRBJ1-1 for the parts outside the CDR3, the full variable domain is EPEVTQTPSHQVTQMGQEVILRCVPISNHLYFYWYRQILGQKVEFLVSFYNNEISEKSEIFDDQFSVERPDGSNFTLKIRSTKLEDSAMYFCASSPWTGEGTEAFFGQGTRLTVV.

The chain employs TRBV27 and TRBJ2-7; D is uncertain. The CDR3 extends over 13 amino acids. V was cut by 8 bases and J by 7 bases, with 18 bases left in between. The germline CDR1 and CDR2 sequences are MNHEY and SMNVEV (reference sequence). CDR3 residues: CASALSWMGEQYF. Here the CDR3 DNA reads TGTGCCAGCGCCTTGAGCTGGATGGGTGAGCAGTACTTC.

The CDR3 region has the DNA TGTGCCAGCAGCTTAGGACTAGGGTCATACCAAGAGACCCAGTACTTC. This codes for CASSLGLGSYQETQYF. The chain combines TRBV7-2 with TRBJ2-5, with D possibly being TRBD2 (6 bases). V was pared by 1 base and J by 0 bases, with 12 bases between. Germline V gives CDR1 SGHTA, CDR2 FQGNSA. The CDR3 consists of 16 residues.

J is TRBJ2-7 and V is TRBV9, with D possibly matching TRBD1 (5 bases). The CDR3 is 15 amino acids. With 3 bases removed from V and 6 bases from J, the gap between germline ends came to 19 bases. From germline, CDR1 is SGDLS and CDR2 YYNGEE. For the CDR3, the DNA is TGTGCCAGCAGCGCTGGGCCAGGGCGCTTGGGCGAGCAGTACTTC. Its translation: CASSAGPGRLGEQYF.

The CDR3, as DNA: TGTGCCAGGTCTCCAGGCCAAGAGACCCAGTACTTC. Translating it yields CARSPGQETQYF. J is TRBJ2-5 and V is TRBV14; D gene unclear. Trimming removed 9 bases at V and 1 base at J, with 9 bases between. Germline values: CDR1 SGHDN, CDR2 FVKESK. The CDR3 length is 12 residues.

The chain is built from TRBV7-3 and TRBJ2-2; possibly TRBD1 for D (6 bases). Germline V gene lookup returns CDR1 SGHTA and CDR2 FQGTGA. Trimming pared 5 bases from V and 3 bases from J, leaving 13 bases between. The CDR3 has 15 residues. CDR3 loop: CASSLQGPDTGELFF. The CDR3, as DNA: TGTGCCAGCAGCCTACAGGGACCCGACACCGGGGAGCTGTTTTTT.

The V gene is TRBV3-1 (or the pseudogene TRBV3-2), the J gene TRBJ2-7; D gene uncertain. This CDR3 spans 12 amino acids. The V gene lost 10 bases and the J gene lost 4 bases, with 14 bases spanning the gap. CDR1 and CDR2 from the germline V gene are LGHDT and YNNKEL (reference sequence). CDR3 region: CANTELRYEQYF. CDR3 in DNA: TGTGCCAACACAGAACTCAGATACGAGCAGTACTTC.

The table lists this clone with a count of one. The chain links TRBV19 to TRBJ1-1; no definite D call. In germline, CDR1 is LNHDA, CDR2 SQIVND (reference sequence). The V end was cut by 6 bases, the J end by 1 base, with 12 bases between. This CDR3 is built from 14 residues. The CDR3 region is CASSREQQNTEAFF. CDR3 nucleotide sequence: TGTGCCAGTAGCCGGGAACAGCAGAACACTGAAGCTTTCTTT.

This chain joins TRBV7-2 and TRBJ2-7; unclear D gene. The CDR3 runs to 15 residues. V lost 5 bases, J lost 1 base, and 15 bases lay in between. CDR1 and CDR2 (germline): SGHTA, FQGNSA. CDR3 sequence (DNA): TGTGCCAGCAGCCCGACCTTAGGGAATTCCTACGAGCAGTACTTC. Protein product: CASSPTLGNSYEQYF. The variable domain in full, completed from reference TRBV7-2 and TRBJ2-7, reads GAGVSQSPSNKVTEKGKDVELRCDPISGHTALYWYRQSLGQGLEFLIYFQGNSAPDKSGLPSDRFSAERTGGSVSTLTIQRTQQEDSAVYLCASSPTLGNSYEQYFGPGTRLTVT.

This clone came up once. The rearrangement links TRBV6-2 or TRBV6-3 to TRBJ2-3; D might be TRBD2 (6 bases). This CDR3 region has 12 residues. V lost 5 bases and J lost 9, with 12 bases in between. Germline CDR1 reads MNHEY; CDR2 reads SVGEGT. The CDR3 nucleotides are TGTGCCAGCAGTCACGGGACTCAGACGCAGTATTTT. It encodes CASSHGTQTQYF.

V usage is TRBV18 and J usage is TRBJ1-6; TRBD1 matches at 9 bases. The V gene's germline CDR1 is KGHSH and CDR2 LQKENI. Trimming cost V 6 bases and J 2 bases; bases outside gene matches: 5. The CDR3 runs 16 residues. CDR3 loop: CASSLQGATYNSPLHF. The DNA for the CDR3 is TGTGCCAGCTCCCTACAGGGGGCGACCTATAATTCACCCCTCCACTTT. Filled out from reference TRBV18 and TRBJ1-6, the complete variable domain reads NAGVMQNPRHLVRRRGQEARLRCSPMKGHSHVYWYRQLPEEGLKFMVYLQKENIIDESGMPKERFSAEFPKEGPSILRIQQVVRGDSAAYFCASSLQGATYNSPLHFGNGTRLTVT.

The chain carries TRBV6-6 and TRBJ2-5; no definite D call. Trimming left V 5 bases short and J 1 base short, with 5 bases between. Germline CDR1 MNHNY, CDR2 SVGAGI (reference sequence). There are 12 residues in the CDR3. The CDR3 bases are TGTGCCAGCAGTCGCCTCCAAGAGACCCAGTACTTC. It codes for CASSRLQETQYF.

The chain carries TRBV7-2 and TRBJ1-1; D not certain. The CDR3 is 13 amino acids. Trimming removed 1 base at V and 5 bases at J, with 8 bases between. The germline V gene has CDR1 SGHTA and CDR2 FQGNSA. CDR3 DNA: TGTGCCAGCAGCTTAGGGACCAAGACTGAAGCTTTCTTT. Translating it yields CASSLGTKTEAFF. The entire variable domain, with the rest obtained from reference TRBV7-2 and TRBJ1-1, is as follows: GAGVSQSPSNKVTEKGKDVELRCDPISGHTALYWYRQSLGQGLEFLIYFQGNSAPDKSGLPSDRFSAERTGGSVSTLTIQRTQQEDSAVYLCASSLGTKTEAFFGQGTRLTVV.

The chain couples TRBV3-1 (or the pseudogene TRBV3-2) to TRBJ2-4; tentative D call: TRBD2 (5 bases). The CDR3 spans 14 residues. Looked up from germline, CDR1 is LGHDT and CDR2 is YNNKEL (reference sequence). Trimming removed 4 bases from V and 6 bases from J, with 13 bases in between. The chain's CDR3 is CASSPVTEGNIQYF. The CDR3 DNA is TGTGCCAGCAGCCCCGTTACCGAGGGAAACATTCAGTACTTC.

CDR3 protein: CASRVTGSHGYTF. The CDR3 DNA reads TGTGCCAGCAGAGTGACAGGGTCTCATGGCTACACCTTC. This chain joins TRBV6-5 and TRBJ1-2; 7 nucleotides agree with TRBD1. The trim removed 6 bases at V and 6 bases at J, leaving 7 bases unmatched. In germline, CDR1 is MNHEY, CDR2 SVGAGI. The CDR3 spans 13 residues.

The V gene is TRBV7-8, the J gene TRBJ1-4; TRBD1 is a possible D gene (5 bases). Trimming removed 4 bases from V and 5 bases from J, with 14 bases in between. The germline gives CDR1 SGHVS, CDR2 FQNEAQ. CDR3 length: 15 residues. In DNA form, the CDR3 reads TGTGCCAGCAGCTCACCGGGACGGAAGAATGAAAAACTGTTTTTT. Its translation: CASSSPGRKNEKLFF.

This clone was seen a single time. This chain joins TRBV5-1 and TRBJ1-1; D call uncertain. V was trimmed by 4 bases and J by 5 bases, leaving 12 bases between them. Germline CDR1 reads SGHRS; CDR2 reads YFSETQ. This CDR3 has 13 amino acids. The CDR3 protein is CASSPTPGTEAFF. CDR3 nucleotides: TGCGCCAGCAGCCCTACTCCAGGAACTGAAGCTTTCTTT.

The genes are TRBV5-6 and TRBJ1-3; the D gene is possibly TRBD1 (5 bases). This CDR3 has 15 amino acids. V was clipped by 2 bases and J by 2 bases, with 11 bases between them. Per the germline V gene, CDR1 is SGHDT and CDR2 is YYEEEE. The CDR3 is CASSFGAVAGNTIYF. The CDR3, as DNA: TGTGCCAGCAGCTTCGGGGCGGTGGCTGGAAACACCATATATTTT.

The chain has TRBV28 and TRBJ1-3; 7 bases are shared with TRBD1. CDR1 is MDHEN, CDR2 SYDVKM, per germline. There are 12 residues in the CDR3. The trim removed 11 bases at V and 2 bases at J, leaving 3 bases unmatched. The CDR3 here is CALGQPGNTIYF. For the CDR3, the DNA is TGTGCCCTGGGACAGCCTGGAAACACCATATATTTT.

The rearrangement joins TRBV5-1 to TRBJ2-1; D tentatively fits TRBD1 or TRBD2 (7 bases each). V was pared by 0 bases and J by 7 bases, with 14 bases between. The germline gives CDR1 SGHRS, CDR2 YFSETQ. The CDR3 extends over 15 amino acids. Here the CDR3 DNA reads TGCGCCAGCAGCTTGGCTGCAGGGGGAGGGAATGAGCAGTTCTTC. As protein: CASSLAAGGGNEQFF.